This T cell receptor beta chain was profiled in a study of shared clonotypes between healthy human individuals. TCRdb's table, derived via immunoSEQ multiplex PCR, lists solely in-frame clones and lacks some. Here the sample spans fewer than 1 million clones, 96% being singletons. Naive CD8 cells were CD45RO-negative, positively selected for CCR7, excluding terminally differentiated effector memory CD45RA+ cells. This CDR3 has 11 amino acids. Per the germline V gene, CDR1 is GTSNPN and CDR2 is SVGIG (reference sequence). The ends were cut back, 7 bases at V and 6 bases at J, with 13 bases in the middle.

The origin of this receptor is a man aged 25 to 40 in good health. Sequencing was done on a sample of naive CD8+ T cells sorted from blood. The chain uses TRBV30 and TRBJ2-7; D ambiguous. The CDR3 region is CALYERREQYF. For the CDR3, the DNA is TGTGCCTTATACGAACGGCGCGAGCAGTACTTC.